This T cell receptor (beta chain) was retrieved from a study of blood T cell repertoires in COVID-19. Data came from immunoSEQ multiplex PCR; TCRdb stores just in-frame clones and leaves some out. In the table there are around 320,000 clones, 90% of which are singletons. This CDR3 spans 14 amino acids. CDR1 and CDR2 (germline): MDHEN, SYDVKM. V was trimmed by 7 bases and J by 4 bases, leaving 16 bases between them. This clonotype originated in a woman in her late teens or twenties with acute COVID-19. The V call is TRBV28, the J call TRBJ1-1, with D possibly being TRBD1 (5 bases). The sample taken for sequencing was PBMCs or T cells enriched from blood (not recorded which). The CDR3 reads CASTSGGSGTEAFF. DNA for the CDR3: TGTGCCAGCACCTCGGGGGGGTCTGGCACTGAAGCTTTCTTT.